This T cell receptor beta chain was observed in a study of T cells in women clearing cervical HPV infection. Germline lookup yields CDR1 SNHLY and CDR2 FYNNEI. V dropped 7 bases and J dropped 5; count of bases not matched to a gene: 11. The CDR3 length is 15 residues. In the case of this clone: The CDR3 goes on 3 residues after the read ends, and that part is filled in from the germline J gene.

The protocol was immunoSEQ multiplex PCR, while the TCRdb copy is restricted to in-frame clones and leaves out a portion. In total, the table holds 36,000 or so clones. The chain uses TRBV2 and TRBJ1-1; 9 bases match TRBD1. The sequence was collected from a woman between 18 and 70 years old with a cervical HPV16 infection that either progressed to CIN3+ or cleared (not recorded which). Sequenced input: blood buffy coat. The part of the CDR3 DNA that was read is TGTGCCAGCAAGGGACAGGGCGTTTCGGGTACTGAA. Amino acid sequence: CASKGQGVSGTE. The whole CDR3 sequence reads CASKGQGVSGTEAFF.